These 23 T cell receptor beta chains were all obtained from the same sample, sequenced in a study of technical replicates of blood from several donors. Some clones are missing from TCRdb's copy, which holds only in-frame ones; the method was immunoSEQ multiplex PCR. The table records under 85,000 clones, roughly 97% of them present only once. The sequenced sample was T cells isolated from PBMCs. Receptors originate from a human donor in good health.

This chain uses TRBV7-8 with TRBJ2-7; 7 nucleotides agree with TRBD2. This CDR3 contains 15 residues. Germline CDR1 SGHVS, CDR2 FQNEAQ. V lost 1 base to trimming and J lost 3 bases; unmatched junction nucleotides: 6. The CDR3 is CASSLVPRGYYEQYF. The CDR3 DNA reads as TGTGCCAGCAGCTTAGTCCCGCGGGGGTACTACGAGCAGTACTTC.

This sequence joins TRBV5-1 and TRBJ1-4; the D gene is possibly TRBD1 (5 bases). This CDR3 is 14 amino acids long. V was clipped by 2 bases and J by 6 bases, with 11 bases between them. Germline V gene data show CDR1 as SGHRS and CDR2 as YFSETQ. CDR3 amino acids: CASSFRGFDEKLFF. The DNA for the CDR3 is TGCGCCAGCAGCTTTCGGGGGTTTGATGAAAAACTGTTTTTT.

The chain links TRBV6-1 to TRBJ1-5; 7 positions agree with TRBD1. Germline CDR1 MNHNS, CDR2 SASEGT. The CDR3 runs 15 residues. The V and J ends lost 6 bases and 5 bases, in that order; junction bases with no gene match: 10. This CDR3 is CASRPLDRDHQPQHF. DNA for the CDR3: TGTGCCAGCAGGCCTCTCGACAGGGACCATCAGCCCCAGCATTTT.

V usage is TRBV21-1 and J usage is TRBJ2-4; the D segment call TRBD1 is taken from the table without a DNA check. TRBV21-1 is shown as a pseudogene. The CDR3 consists of 14 residues. This CDR3 is CASSDTGGRNIQYF. The DNA of the CDR3 is TGTGCCAGCAGCGATACAGGGGGGAGGAACATTCAGTACTTC.

The chain uses TRBV11-2 and TRBJ2-5; 7 nucleotides align to TRBD1. This CDR3 is built from 14 residues. The germline V gene has CDR1 SGHAT and CDR2 FQNNGV. The junction had 9 bases not matched to a gene; V was cut back by 4 bases and J by 7 bases. The CDR3 DNA is TGTGCCAGCAGCTCAGACAGGGCCGCCCTGACCCAGTACTTC. Protein sequence: CASSSDRAALTQYF.

CDR3 nucleotide sequence: TGTGCCAGCAGCTCCCACGGGACAGATTATGGCTACACCTTC. It translates to CASSSHGTDYGYTF. The V and J genes are TRBV9 and TRBJ1-2, with 7 bases that match TRBD1. V dropped 4 bases and J dropped 5; count of bases not matched to a gene: 8. The CDR3 totals 14 residues. The germline V gene encodes CDR1 SGDLS and CDR2 YYNGEE.

The rearrangement uses TRBV7-9 and TRBJ2-7; D is ambiguous. V was pared by 2 bases and J by 7 bases, with 9 bases between. The germline CDR1 and CDR2 sequences are SEHNR and FQNEAQ (reference sequence). The CDR3 loop spans 12 amino acids. Written as DNA, the CDR3 is TGTGCCAGCAGCTTATCACGAGCGGAGCAGTACTTC. It encodes CASSLSRAEQYF.

V and J are TRBV20-1 and TRBJ2-5; D is possibly TRBD2 (5 bases). V lost 3 bases, J lost 5 bases, and 7 bases lay in between. Germline V CDR1 and CDR2: DFQATT, SNEGSKA (reference sequence). This CDR3 is built from 11 residues. The CDR3 loop reads CSARGEETQYF. DNA for the CDR3: TGCAGTGCTAGGGGAGAGGAGACCCAGTACTTC.

In DNA form, the CDR3 reads TGTGCCAGCAGTGAGAACAGGGCTGAAGCTTTCTTT. Translating it yields CASSENRAEAFF. V and J are TRBV6-1 and TRBJ1-1; tentative D call: TRBD1 (6 bases). Trimming removed 3 bases at V and 6 bases at J, with 8 bases between. The germline gives CDR1 MNHNS, CDR2 SASEGT. The CDR3 totals 12 residues.

This rearrangement joins TRBV18 to TRBJ1-1, with 7 positions matching TRBD1. This CDR3 is 15 amino acids long. Trimming cost V 4 bases and J 7 bases; bases outside gene matches: 12. Germline V gene lookup returns CDR1 KGHSH and CDR2 LQKENI. CDR3: CASSQEDRARGEAFF. In nucleotides, the CDR3 is TGTGCCAGCTCACAGGAAGACAGGGCTCGAGGTGAAGCTTTCTTT.

J is TRBJ1-5 and V is TRBV30, with 7 positions matching TRBD1. After removal of 0 bases from V and 0 bases from J, the junction contained 2 bases not matched to a gene. The length of the CDR3 is 15 residues. Germline CDR1 reads GTSNPN; CDR2 reads SVGIG (reference sequence). DNA for the CDR3: TGTGCCTGGAGTGTACAGGGGTATAGCAATCAGCCCCAGCATTTT. This translates into CAWSVQGYSNQPQHF.

This chain links TRBV2 with TRBJ2-5; 8 bases are shared with TRBD2. Germline V gene data show CDR1 as SNHLY and CDR2 as FYNNEI. The CDR3 totals 17 residues. After removal of 6 bases from V and 1 base from J, the junction contained 13 bases not matched to a gene. The CDR3 sequence: CASRPAGGRDPQETQYF. In nucleotides, the CDR3 is TGTGCCAGCAGACCGGCGGGGGGTCGGGATCCCCAAGAGACCCAGTACTTC.

This clone has more than one count but fewer than ten. The gene calls are TRBV5-1 and TRBJ2-2; 7 nucleotides line up with TRBD1. This CDR3 is 16 amino acids long. Losses at the gene ends were 3 bases for V and 0 bases for J; bases not matched to a gene: 5. Looked up from germline, CDR1 is SGHRS and CDR2 is YFSETQ. CDR3 residues: CASSSTGFTNTGELFF. The CDR3 DNA reads as TGCGCCAGCAGCTCGACAGGGTTCACGAACACCGGGGAGCTGTTTTTT.

This chain connects TRBV19 to TRBJ1-2; perhaps TRBD1 as D (6 bases). The ends were cut back, 5 bases at V and 3 bases at J, with 13 bases in the middle. The germline gives CDR1 LNHDA, CDR2 SQIVND (reference sequence). The CDR3 length is 14 residues. The CDR3 DNA follows: TGTGCCAGTAGTGAGCAGAGGGGGTACTATGGCTACACCTTC. The encoded protein is CASSEQRGYYGYTF.

For the CDR3, the DNA is TGTGCCAGCAGTTACCCAGGCTCCTACGAGCAGTACTTC. Translated, it gives CASSYPGSYEQYF. This chain uses TRBV25-1 with TRBJ2-7; D gene ambiguous. Trimming removed 5 bases from V and 0 bases from J, with 8 bases in between. This CDR3 has 13 residues. The germline gives CDR1 MGHDK, CDR2 SYGVNS.

The CDR3 region has the DNA TGCGCCAGCAGCCAAGGTGACGGGAGCTCCTACAATGAGCAGTTCTTC. Protein: CASSQGDGSSYNEQFF. The chain recombines TRBV4-1 with TRBJ2-1, with a tentative D call TRBD2 (6 bases). Germline V gives CDR1 MGHRA, CDR2 YSYEKL. The V end lost 1 base, the J end lost 0 bases, and 10 bases lay between the germline ends. The CDR3 is 16 amino acids.

The table lists this clone with a count of one. The chain has TRBV7-9 and TRBJ1-6, with TRBD1 identical over 8 bases. V lost 2 bases and J lost 8; bases outside the gene matches: 8. Germline-derived CDR1 and CDR2 are SEHNR and FQNEAQ (reference sequence). This CDR3 contains 16 residues. Here the CDR3 reads CASSLKRQGWDSPLHF. The CDR3 DNA is TGTGCCAGCAGCTTAAAGAGACAGGGGTGGGATTCACCCCTCCACTTT.

The rearrangement joins TRBV5-1 to TRBJ1-4; D not certain. The CDR3 sequence is 13 residues long. Per germline, CDR1 SGHRS and CDR2 YFSETQ. The V end was cut by 4 bases, the J end by 3 bases, with 7 bases between. The CDR3 region has the DNA TGCGCCAGCAGCCCTGACTCTAATGAAAAACTGTTTTTT. This sequence encodes CASSPDSNEKLFF.

This sequence joins TRBV9 and TRBJ1-6; 8 positions match TRBD1. The J segment lost 4 bases and the V segment lost 2 bases, leaving 5 bases of the junction unmatched. Germline V gene sequence: CDR1 SGDLS, CDR2 YYNGEE. The CDR3 has 16 amino acids. The CDR3 DNA sequence: TGTGCCAGCAGCGTGTCAGGGGGCGAGTATAATTCACCCCTCCACTTT. Translation gives CASSVSGGEYNSPLHF.

The chain uses TRBV11-2 and TRBJ2-1; 9 bases map to TRBD1. CDR3 length: 15 amino acids. Trimming took 5 bases from V and 3 from J; bases not matched to a gene: 5. Germline lookup yields CDR1 SGHAT and CDR2 FQNNGV. Here the CDR3 DNA reads TGTGCCAGCAGCGCCCGGGACAGGGACTACAATGAGCAGTTCTTC. It codes for CASSARDRDYNEQFF.

The chain is built from TRBV7-3 and TRBJ2-2; TRBD1 aligns across 11 bases. The V gene end was trimmed by 3 bases and the J gene end by 4 bases; junction bases not matched to a gene: 7. Germline V gives CDR1 SGHTA, CDR2 FQGTGA. This CDR3 is 17 amino acids long. The CDR3 DNA sequence: TGTGCCAGCAGCTTGGCCCCCGGGACAGGGGGCACCGGGGAGCTGTTTTTT. It yields the protein CASSLAPGTGGTGELFF.

The chain joins TRBV30 to TRBJ2-7; 7 bases are shared with TRBD1. V trimming: 5 bases; J trimming: 4 bases; junction bases outside the gene matches: 8. From germline, CDR1 is GTSNPN and CDR2 SVGIG (reference sequence). The CDR3 is made up of 13 amino acids. The CDR3 region is CAWGSQQGYEQYF. DNA of the CDR3: TGTGCCTGGGGAAGTCAACAGGGGTACGAGCAGTACTTC.

This clone was observed once. The chain employs TRBV11-2 and TRBJ2-7; D is possibly TRBD2 (5 bases). Germline V gene lookup returns CDR1 SGHAT and CDR2 FQNNGV. The V end was cut by 4 bases, the J end by 8 bases, with 18 bases between. CDR3 length equals 14 residues. The DNA for the CDR3 is TGTGCCAGCAGCTCGTCCAGGACGGCGGGTCAGCAGTACTTC. This encodes CASSSSRTAGQQYF.